This is a list of T cell receptor beta chains from one sample in a study of blood T cell repertoires in COVID-19. Method: immunoSEQ multiplex PCR; TCRdb's copy keeps in-frame clones and lacks some. Altogether about 330,000 clones are present, 65% to 90% being singletons, with the ten largest covering about 7%. The sample comprised peripheral blood. All receptors come from a human donor in a cohort sampled during active COVID-19. CDR3s include the opening cysteine and the closing phenylalanine or tryptophan. D genes are given only for firm matches. Clone size is shown for a subset of rows, as once, few, many or a class of expanded clone.

size: -; J: TRBJ1-4; V: TRBV3-1/TRBV3-2; D: TRBD1; CDR3: CASSQVSTGGGEKLFF; DNA: TGTGCCAGCAGCCAAGTTAGTACAGGGGGAGGTGAAAAACTGTTTTTT
size: -; J: TRBJ1-1; V: TRBV9; D: TRBD1; CDR3: CASSSRTGGRGTEAFF; DNA: TGTGCCAGCAGCTCCCGGACAGGGGGTAGAGGCACTGAAGCTTTCTTT
size: -; J: TRBJ1-2; V: TRBV19; D: -; CDR3: CASSLQAPYGYTF; DNA: TGTGCCAGTAGTCTTCAGGCCCCCTATGGCTACACCTTC
size: -; J: TRBJ1-6; V: TRBV5-1; D: -; CDR3: CASSLEATDSPLHF; DNA: TGCGCCAGCAGCTTGGAAGCGACAGATTCACCCCTCCACTTT
size: -; J: TRBJ1-2; V: TRBV20-1; D: -; CDR3: CSARHPGGYTF; DNA: TGCAGTGCTAGACACCCGGGGGGCTACACCTTC
size: few; J: TRBJ1-2; V: TRBV2; D: -; CDR3: CASSERFIYGGAYGYTF; DNA: TGTGCCAGCAGTGAAAGATTTATTTATGGGGGGGCCTATGGCTACACCTTC
size: -; J: TRBJ1-3; V: TRBV5-4; D: -; CDR3: CASSSLTPGLSGNTIYF; DNA: TGTGCCAGCAGCTCGCTTACTCCGGGACTCTCTGGAAACACCATATATTTT
size: once; J: TRBJ2-7; V: TRBV7-9; D: -; CDR3: CASSLVVGETYEQYF; DNA: TGTGCCAGCAGCTTAGTAGTTGGAGAGACCTACGAGCAGTACTTC
size: -; J: TRBJ2-3; V: TRBV2; D: -; CDR3: CASSARDSTDTQYF; DNA: TGTGCCAGCAGTGCCCGGGACTCCACAGATACGCAGTATTTT
size: -; J: TRBJ1-4; V: TRBV3-1/TRBV3-2; D: -; CDR3: CASSQGFTPGKLFF; DNA: TGTGCCAGCAGCCAAGGTTTCACACCTGGAAAACTGTTTTTT
size: -; J: TRBJ2-1; V: TRBV5-5; D: -; CDR3: CASSLWQGEQFF; DNA: TGTGCCAGCAGCTTGTGGCAGGGAGAGCAGTTCTTC
size: -; J: TRBJ1-2; V: TRBV28; D: -; CDR3: CASSLSLLGIGYTF; DNA: TGTGCCAGCAGTTTATCTCTACTAGGAATAGGCTACACCTTC
size: few; J: TRBJ2-7; V: TRBV7-9; D: -; CDR3: CASSPPEGSYEQYF; DNA: TGTGCCAGCAGCCCCCCGGAAGGGAGCTACGAGCAGTACTTC
size: -; J: TRBJ1-3; V: TRBV5-6; D: -; CDR3: CASSWRLGNTIYF; DNA: TGTGCCAGCAGCTGGAGATTAGGAAACACCATATATTTT
size: few; J: TRBJ2-7; V: TRBV7-2; D: TRBD1; CDR3: CASSLGPGGSYEQYF; DNA: TGTGCCAGCAGCTTAGGGCCAGGGGGCTCCTACGAGCAGTACTTC
size: once; J: TRBJ2-4; V: TRBV19; D: -; CDR3: CASSDGQLAKNIQYF; DNA: TGTGCCAGTAGTGATGGACAGTTAGCCAAAAACATTCAGTACTTC
size: -; J: TRBJ1-1; V: TRBV5-5; D: TRBD1; CDR3: CASSYRDRGNTEAFF; DNA: TGTGCCAGCAGCTATAGGGACAGGGGGAACACTGAAGCTTTCTTT
size: -; J: TRBJ2-7; V: TRBV7-3; D: TRBD1; CDR3: CASSLIQGARYEQYF; DNA: TGTGCCAGCAGCTTAATCCAGGGGGCAAGGTACGAGCAGTACTTC
size: -; J: TRBJ2-2; V: TRBV19; D: TRBD1; CDR3: CASNLDRENTGELFF; DNA: TGTGCCAGTAACCTCGACAGGGAGAACACCGGGGAGCTGTTTTTT
size: -; J: TRBJ2-7; V: TRBV5-4; D: TRBD1; CDR3: CASSSQTGVNYEQYF; DNA: TGTGCCAGCAGCTCCCAGACAGGGGTGAACTACGAGCAGTACTTC
size: -; J: TRBJ2-5; V: TRBV9; D: TRBD2; CDR3: CASSVVAGLQETQYF; DNA: TGTGCCAGCAGCGTAGTAGCGGGTTTACAAGAGACCCAGTACTTC
size: -; J: TRBJ2-7; V: TRBV6-6; D: -; CDR3: CASSWEAYEQYF; DNA: TGTGCCAGCAGTTGGGAGGCCTACGAGCAGTACTTC
size: -; J: TRBJ1-1; V: TRBV7-6; D: -; CDR3: CASSFGHEAFF; DNA: TGTGCCAGCAGCTTCGGTCATGAAGCTTTCTTT
size: -; J: TRBJ2-7; V: TRBV19; D: TRBD1; CDR3: CASSDRDRIVYEQYF; DNA: TGTGCCAGTAGTGATCGGGACAGGATAGTCTACGAGCAGTACTTC
size: -; J: TRBJ1-2; V: TRBV5-1; D: TRBD1; CDR3: CASSFGTGLRGYTF; DNA: TGCGCCAGCAGCTTCGGGACAGGGTTGAGGGGCTACACCTTC
size: -; J: TRBJ2-3; V: TRBV4-1; D: TRBD2; CDR3: CASSRSSSGGAYDTQYF; DNA: TGCGCCAGCAGCCGATCGAGTAGCGGGGGGGCCTACGATACGCAGTATTTT
size: -; J: TRBJ2-3; V: TRBV6-5; D: TRBD1; CDR3: CASTSDRGTDTQYF; DNA: TGTGCCAGCACCTCGGACAGGGGCACAGATACGCAGTATTTT
size: -; J: TRBJ1-1; V: TRBV2; D: -; CDR3: CASRIRVNTEAFF; DNA: TGTGCCAGCAGAATCAGGGTTAACACTGAAGCTTTCTTT
size: -; J: TRBJ1-1; V: TRBV5-1; D: -; CDR3: CASSLQGGTEAFF; DNA: TGCGCCAGCAGCTTGCAGGGAGGGACTGAAGCTTTCTTT
size: -; J: TRBJ1-2; V: TRBV6-1; D: -; CDR3: CASSEVTGGRGYTF; DNA: TGTGCCAGCAGTGAAGTGACAGGAGGTAGGGGCTACACCTTC
size: -; J: TRBJ2-2; V: TRBV9; D: -; CDR3: CASSVGSTNTGELFF; DNA: TGTGCCAGCAGCGTGGGCAGTACGAACACCGGGGAGCTGTTTTTT
size: -; J: TRBJ2-3; V: TRBV7-9; D: TRBD1; CDR3: CASSSRPPGQGFPDTQYF; DNA: TGTGCCAGCAGCTCCAGGCCCCCGGGACAGGGATTCCCAGATACGCAGTATTTT
size: -; J: TRBJ2-7; V: TRBV27; D: -; CDR3: CASSLTRVYEQYF; DNA: TGTGCCAGCAGTTTAACCAGGGTCTACGAGCAGTACTTC
size: -; J: TRBJ2-2; V: TRBV11-2; D: -; CDR3: CASRPTGPSTGELFF; DNA: TGTGCCAGCAGACCAACAGGTCCGAGCACCGGGGAGCTGTTTTTT
size: -; J: TRBJ1-2; V: TRBV30; D: -; CDR3: CAWSEISQGHYGYTF; DNA: TGTGCCTGGAGTGAGATTTCTCAGGGCCACTATGGCTACACCTTC
size: -; J: TRBJ2-5; V: TRBV6-1; D: TRBD2; CDR3: CASSGLAGGRGEQETQYF; DNA: TGTGCCAGCAGTGGACTAGCGGGGGGCCGGGGGGAGCAAGAGACCCAGTACTTC
size: -; J: TRBJ2-1; V: TRBV2; D: -; CDR3: CVCGVGNEQFF; DNA: TGTGTTTGCGGGGTTGGGAATGAGCAGTTCTTC
size: once; J: TRBJ1-1; V: TRBV29-1; D: -; CDR3: CSYSLGAYTEAFF; DNA: TGCAGCTACTCCCTGGGGGCCTACACTGAAGCTTTCTTT
size: -; J: TRBJ2-7; V: TRBV7-9; D: TRBD1; CDR3: CASSRTGREQYF; DNA: TGTGCCAGCAGCCGGACAGGGCGCGAGCAGTACTTC
size: -; J: TRBJ1-3; V: TRBV15; D: -; CDR3: CATSRDQRTVVSPSRNTIYF; DNA: TGTGCCACCAGCAGAGATCAAAGGACAGTAGTTTCCCCCTCAAGAAACACCATATATTTT
size: once; J: TRBJ2-1; V: TRBV19; D: TRBD2; CDR3: CASSKEGLAGINEQFF; DNA: TGTGCCAGTAGTAAAGAGGGACTAGCGGGGATCAATGAGCAGTTCTTC
size: -; J: TRBJ1-5; V: TRBV3-1/TRBV3-2; D: TRBD1; CDR3: CASSRTGGNQPQHF; DNA: TGTGCCAGCAGCAGGACAGGGGGCAATCAGCCCCAGCATTTT
size: -; J: TRBJ1-4; V: TRBV28; D: TRBD1; CDR3: CASSGQGIGEKLFF; DNA: TGTGCCAGCAGTGGACAGGGTATCGGTGAAAAACTGTTTTTT
size: -; J: TRBJ2-7; V: TRBV5-4; D: TRBD2; CDR3: CASSAGLAGAYEQYF; DNA: TGTGCCAGCAGCGCAGGACTAGCGGGAGCTTACGAGCAGTACTTC
size: -; J: TRBJ2-7; V: TRBV20-1; D: -; CDR3: CSARADYEQYF; DNA: TGCAGTGCTAGGGCAGACTACGAGCAGTACTTC
size: -; J: TRBJ1-2; V: TRBV27; D: -; CDR3: CASSSRRGHFGYGYTF; DNA: TGTGCCAGCAGTTCACGTAGGGGCCACTTTGGCTATGGCTACACCTTC
size: few; J: TRBJ2-2; V: TRBV4-1; D: TRBD2; CDR3: CASSSERGTNTGELFF; DNA: TGCGCCAGCAGCTCAGAGCGGGGAACGAACACCGGGGAGCTGTTTTTT
size: -; J: TRBJ2-7; V: TRBV6-5; D: -; CDR3: CASTGQFMDSYEQYF; DNA: TGTGCCAGCACGGGACAATTTATGGATTCCTACGAGCAGTACTTC
size: -; J: TRBJ1-6; V: TRBV5-6; D: TRBD1; CDR3: CASSPRDRGSNSPLHF; DNA: TGTGCCAGCAGCCCCCGGGACAGGGGATCCAATTCACCCCTCCACTTT
size: -; J: TRBJ1-2; V: TRBV5-4; D: TRBD1; CDR3: CASSRDRDRNYGYTF; DNA: TGTGCCAGCAGCCGAGACCGGGACAGGAACTATGGCTACACCTTC
size: -; J: TRBJ2-7; V: TRBV5-1; D: TRBD1; CDR3: CASSTPGQGSEQYF; DNA: TGCGCCAGCAGCACTCCGGGACAGGGTAGCGAGCAGTACTTC
size: many; J: TRBJ1-2; V: TRBV7-9; D: -; CDR3: CASSLAGTKGSYGYTF; DNA: TGTGCCAGCAGCTTAGCGGGTACCAAAGGGAGCTATGGCTACACCTTC
size: once; J: TRBJ2-2; V: TRBV6-5; D: TRBD2; CDR3: CASRGLAGGTGELFF; DNA: TGTGCCAGCCGAGGTCTCGCGGGAGGCACCGGGGAGCTGTTTTTT
size: -; J: TRBJ1-1; V: TRBV6-5; D: -; CDR3: CASSYGGAGEAFF; DNA: TGTGCCAGCAGTTACGGGGGGGCAGGTGAAGCTTTCTTT
size: -; J: TRBJ1-2; V: TRBV28; D: -; CDR3: CASSLRDPGYTF; DNA: TGTGCCAGCAGTTTACGAGATCCGGGCTACACCTTC
size: -; J: TRBJ1-2; V: TRBV6-5; D: -; CDR3: CASRGTNGYTF; DNA: TGTGCCAGCAGGGGGACTAATGGCTACACCTTC